One and the same sample provided the 13 T cell receptor beta chains below, sequenced in a study of T cell responses to AZD1222 COVID-19 vaccine. Generated by immunoSEQ multiplex PCR, the TCRdb table keeps only in-frame clones and is missing some. The sample lists tens of thousands of clones, 70% to 90% seen once, with about 1.6% in the top ten. This sample comprised peripheral blood, obtained on day 0 of AZD1222 vaccination. Receptors originate from an adult in good health.

Of note for this clone: The junction does not match germline at one end; this may be a read error. This chain connects TRBV27 to TRBJ1-1; D call uncertain. Germline CDR1 is MNHEY and CDR2 is SMNVEV (reference sequence). The CDR3 runs 14 residues. The DNA of the CDR3 is TGTGCCAGCAGTTTAAATCGGGTGAACACTGAAGTTTTCTTT. Translating it yields CASSLNRVNTEVFF.

CDR3 in amino acids: CASSDRYNEQFF. Written as DNA, the CDR3 is TGTGCCAGCAGTGACCGATACAATGAGCAGTTCTTC. This chain connects TRBV6-1 to TRBJ2-1; no reliable D call. V shed 3 bases and J shed 4 bases, with 4 bases lying between them. Germline V lookup: CDR1 MNHNS, CDR2 SASEGT. The CDR3 has 12 residues.

This chain uses TRBV19 with TRBJ1-1; D is possibly TRBD1 (6 bases). From germline, CDR1 is LNHDA and CDR2 SQIVND (reference sequence). This CDR3 is built from 14 residues. Deletions cut 4 bases from V and 4 bases from J, with 13 bases between. The CDR3 bases are TGTGCCAGTAGTAGGAGCAGGGGTAGCACTGAAGCTTTCTTT. It is translated as CASSRSRGSTEAFF. Filled out from reference TRBV19 and TRBJ1-1, the complete variable domain reads DGGITQSPKYLFRKEGQNVTLSCEQNLNHDAMYWYRQDPGQGLRLIYYSQIVNDFQKGDIAEGYSVSREKKESFPLTVTSAQKNPTAFYLCASSRSRGSTEAFFGQGTRLTVV.

This chain uses TRBV6-1 with TRBJ2-1; 7 nucleotides line up with TRBD2. The CDR3 length is 14 residues. The V gene's germline CDR1 is MNHNS and CDR2 SASEGT. V shed 3 bases and J 4 bases; nucleotides not matched to a gene: 3. The CDR3 DNA is TGTGCCAGCAGTGAGGCTAGCGGATACAATGAGCAGTTCTTC. The encoded protein is CASSEASGYNEQFF.

The chain has TRBV5-4 and TRBJ1-1, with a tentative D call TRBD1 (6 bases). The CDR3 loop spans 12 amino acids. V gave up 4 bases and J gave up 11 bases, with 15 bases separating them. Germline V gives CDR1 SGHNT, CDR2 YYREEE (reference sequence). The CDR3 protein is CASSRGPGGAFF. Written as DNA, the CDR3 is TGTGCCAGCAGCCGGGGGCCGGGAGGGGCTTTCTTT.

This chain uses TRBV2 with TRBJ1-1; 11 bases agree with TRBD1. V lost 10 bases and J lost 3; bases outside the gene matches: 7. Looked up from germline, CDR1 is SNHLY and CDR2 is FYNNEI. This CDR3 has 14 amino acids. Here the CDR3 DNA reads TGTGCCACCCCGGAGGGACAGGGGGACACTGAAGCTTTCTTT. It specifies CATPEGQGDTEAFF.

V and J are TRBV4-1 and TRBJ1-6; D is perhaps TRBD1 (5 bases). V lost 4 bases, J lost 10 bases, and 20 bases lay in between. CDR1 is MGHRA and CDR2 is YSYEKL in the germline V gene. CDR3 length: 16 residues. The CDR3 DNA reads as TGCGCCAGCAGCCTCGAAGAATCCGGGACTTTATCACCCCTCCACTTT. The encoded protein is CASSLEESGTLSPLHF.

This chain joins TRBV4-1 and TRBJ2-3, with 10 bases fitting TRBD2. The germline V gene encodes CDR1 MGHRA and CDR2 YSYEKL. This CDR3 is built from 18 residues. V lost 0 bases and J lost 0; bases outside the gene matches: 6. The CDR3 DNA reads as TGCGCCAGCAGCCAAGATCCCAGCGGGAGGGGGAGCACAGATACGCAGTATTTT. Translating it yields CASSQDPSGRGSTDTQYF.

The chain links TRBV4-1 to TRBJ2-2; the match to TRBD2 covers 11 bases. Trimming cost V 0 bases and J 3 bases; bases outside gene matches: 6. The CDR3 is made up of 18 amino acids. From germline, CDR1 is MGHRA and CDR2 YSYEKL. CDR3 region: CASSQDRGTSGHTGELFF. For the CDR3, the DNA is TGCGCCAGCAGCCAAGATAGGGGGACTAGCGGCCACACCGGGGAGCTGTTTTTT.

V gene TRBV5-1 combines with J gene TRBJ2-2, with 7 bases that match TRBD1. The CDR3 sequence is 14 residues long. Germline CDR1 reads SGHRS; CDR2 reads YFSETQ. The J segment lost 5 bases and the V segment lost 4 bases, leaving 5 bases of the junction unmatched. CDR3 coding DNA: TGCGCCAGCAGCGTAGGGGGCAAAACCGGGGAGCTGTTTTTT. The encoded protein is CASSVGGKTGELFF.

The rearrangement links TRBV6-5 to TRBJ2-5, with D perhaps TRBD1 (6 bases). The germline V and J ends were trimmed by 5 bases and 4 bases, with 11 bases remaining between them. Germline V gene data show CDR1 as MNHEY and CDR2 as SVGAGI. The CDR3 consists of 13 residues. Here the CDR3 DNA reads TGTGCCAGCAGTAGCCAGGGGAGAGAGACCCAGTACTTC. Amino acids: CASSSQGRETQYF.

The CDR3 spells CASTFNPGLAGSEQFF. CDR3 coding DNA: TGTGCCAGTACCTTCAACCCTGGGCTAGCGGGGAGTGAGCAGTTCTTC. V is TRBV19 and J is TRBJ2-1, with 9 bases identical to TRBD2. The CDR3 is 16 residues long. Germline lookup yields CDR1 LNHDA and CDR2 SQIVND (reference sequence). J gave up 9 bases and V 7 bases, and 16 bases lay outside the gene matches. The whole variable domain, remainder taken from reference TRBV19 and TRBJ2-1, is DGGITQSPKYLFRKEGQNVTLSCEQNLNHDAMYWYRQDPGQGLRLIYYSQIVNDFQKGDIAEGYSVSREKKESFPLTVTSAQKNPTAFYLCASTFNPGLAGSEQFFGPGTRLTVL.

The table lists this clone with a few counts. The chain has TRBV15 and TRBJ2-6; D is unclear. The germline CDR1 and CDR2 sequences are LNHNV and YYDKDF (reference sequence). This CDR3 spans 15 amino acids. Trimming shortened V by 0 bases and J by 0 bases, and 3 bases separated the two germline ends. The CDR3, as DNA: TGTGCCACCAGCAGAGATAACTCTGGGGCCAACGTCCTGACTTTC. It yields the protein CATSRDNSGANVLTF.